This T cell receptor (beta chain) was sequenced during a study of beta chain features in type 1 diabetes. Study-level points and caveats: Across all four CD4+ subsets, people with type 1 diabetes showed modestly shorter TCRB CDR3s. Reduced insertions and increased deletions marked VDJ junctions in type 1 diabetes patients.

Researchers reported sorting CD4+ naive, central memory, regulatory and stem cell-like memory cells via CD45RO/CCR7/CD25/CD127/CD95/CD27. Of the isolated RNA, all was reverse transcribed, and so the sequenced material was expressed TCRB transcripts. Produced via immunoSEQ multiplex PCR; TCRdb's table is partial and in-frame only. Of just over 150,000 clones listed, over 8.5% are singletons. This CDR3 region has 14 residues. Trimming shortened V by 0 bases and J by 2 bases, and 7 bases separated the two germline ends. Looked up from germline, CDR1 is LNHNV and CDR2 is YYDKDF (reference sequence). This clone showed up just a few times. Its antigen is unidentified.

The V gene is TRBV15, the J gene TRBJ2-5, with D possibly being TRBD1 (6 bases). The sequencing sample was made of central memory CD4+ T cells from blood. The TCR was taken from a man between 18 and 29 years old in good health. As DNA, the CDR3 is TGTGCCACCAGCAGAGACAGGGGTCAAGAGACCCAGTACTTC. Translating it yields CATSRDRGQETQYF.